The sequence of this T cell receptor beta chain was determined in a study of metastatic and nonmetastatic thyroid tumors. The V end lost 4 bases, the J end lost 8 bases, and 17 bases lay between the germline ends. The CDR3 is 13 amino acids. Per germline, CDR1 SQVTM and CDR2 ANQGSEA. Nobody among the patients had been given any treatment before thyroid surgery. TCRdb used MiXCR to call clones anew from the PCR reads. The table records 80,000 to 85,000 clones, around 13% of them present only once. Worth noting for this clone: A clone one base away is much larger, so this may be a read error. Other nucleotide sequences in the sample specify the same CDR3.

The source of this sequence is a female donor with papillary thyroid cancer or a benign thyroid nodule (not recorded which). Some clones in this sample may be carry-over from other donors' samples. The chain uses TRBV29-1 and TRBJ1-2, with a possible D match to TRBD1 (5 bases). The specimen sequenced was tumor tissue. The CDR3 sequence is CSVATGSLRGYTF. The CDR3 DNA follows: TGCAGCGTTGCTACAGGATCCTTACGAGGCTACACCTTC.